These 14 T cell receptor beta chains originate from one sample sequenced in a study of T cell responses to AZD1222 COVID-19 vaccine. The assay was immunoSEQ multiplex PCR, and TCRdb's table has in-frame clones only and misses some. The table records roughly 110,000 clones, roughly 90% of them present only once. Here the sequenced sample was peripheral blood, taken on day 0 of AZD1222 vaccination. The receptor source for this set is an adult in good health.

This rearrangement joins TRBV4-3 to TRBJ1-6; D uncertain. V was trimmed by 1 base and J by 9 bases, leaving 13 bases between them. The CDR3 consists of 15 residues. Germline values: CDR1 LGHNA, CDR2 YSLEER. The CDR3 region is CASSQAATTTSPLHF. CDR3 sequence (DNA): TGCGCCAGCAGCCAAGCTGCTACGACAACTTCACCCCTCCACTTT.

The chain uses TRBV21-1 and TRBJ1-5; no DNA check was done on the table's D call, TRBD1. TRBV21-1 is designated a pseudogene. This CDR3 is 18 amino acids long. In nucleotides, the CDR3 is TGTGCCAGCAGCAAAGAAGGGGACAGGGGGCTTAGCAATCAGCCCCAGCATTTT. This sequence encodes CASSKEGDRGLSNQPQHF.

The chain is built from TRBV7-8 and TRBJ1-1; D is uncertain. This CDR3 is 13 amino acids long. The V gene lost 5 bases and the J gene lost 1 base, with 8 bases spanning the gap. Looked up from germline, CDR1 is SGHVS and CDR2 is FQNEAQ. The CDR3 sequence is CASSLDQNTEAFF. The CDR3 coding sequence is TGTGCCAGCAGCCTTGACCAGAACACTGAAGCTTTCTTT.

V and J are TRBV7-9 and TRBJ1-1, with a tentative D call TRBD1 (6 bases). Trimming left V 1 base short and J 1 base short, with 7 bases between. Germline CDR1 is SEHNR and CDR2 is FQNEAQ (reference sequence). CDR3 length equals 14 residues. CDR3 in DNA: TGTGCCAGCAGCTTAGTAGGGGGGAACACTGAAGCTTTCTTT. The encoded protein is CASSLVGGNTEAFF.

This clone has only a few counts. V gene TRBV7-8 combines with J gene TRBJ2-2; 8 bases map to TRBD1. The germline V gene has CDR1 SGHVS and CDR2 FQNEAQ. The V gene end was trimmed by 4 bases and the J gene end by 3 bases; junction bases not matched to a gene: 7. The CDR3 is 16 residues long. The CDR3 reads CASSSQGQGYTGELFF. DNA for the CDR3: TGTGCCAGCAGCTCCCAAGGACAGGGTTACACCGGGGAGCTGTTTTTT.

The V and J genes are TRBV5-1 and TRBJ1-3, with D unclear. Germline CDR1 reads SGHRS; CDR2 reads YFSETQ. This CDR3 is built from 14 residues. V lost 4 bases and J 5 bases, leaving 13 bases between the germline ends. CDR3 DNA sequence: TGCGCCAGCAGCAGTCGGACCGAACGAAACACCATATATTTT. It encodes CASSSRTERNTIYF.

This chain links TRBV6-4 with TRBJ2-2; D is ambiguous. CDR1 MRHNA and CDR2 SNTAGT come from the germline V gene. With 3 bases removed from V and 0 bases from J, the gap between germline ends came to 11 bases. The CDR3 is 16 amino acids. In DNA, the CDR3 is TGTGCCAGCAGTGAGCAGGCTTTCGCGAACACCGGGGAGCTGTTTTTT. Amino acid sequence: CASSEQAFANTGELFF.

The chain employs TRBV18 and TRBJ2-1; 15 bases are shared with TRBD2. J lost 9 bases, V lost 10 bases, and 7 bases had no gene match. The germline CDR1 and CDR2 sequences are KGHSH and LQKENI. This CDR3 contains 14 residues. The CDR3 is CATRTSGGAGEQFF. CDR3 coding DNA: TGTGCCACCAGGACTAGCGGGGGGGCCGGTGAGCAGTTCTTC.

The CDR3 here is CASSPASGTSYNEQFF. DNA of the CDR3: TGTGCCAGCAGCCCGGCTTCGGGGACCTCCTACAATGAGCAGTTCTTC. The rearrangement links TRBV7-2 to TRBJ2-1; TRBD1 or TRBD2 may be the D gene (5 bases each). The CDR3 extends over 16 amino acids. The germline V and J ends were trimmed by 5 bases and 0 bases, with 14 bases remaining between them. Germline CDR1 reads SGHTA; CDR2 reads FQGNSA.

This sequence joins TRBV20-1 and TRBJ2-3; D is uncertain. V lost 5 bases to trimming and J lost 7 bases, with 10 bases between them. The CDR3 spans 11 residues. The V gene's germline CDR1 is DFQATT and CDR2 SNEGSKA (reference sequence). The CDR3 sequence is CSAVSRNTQYF. DNA for the CDR3: TGCAGTGCTGTATCTCGGAATACGCAGTATTTT.

The V call is TRBV19, the J call TRBJ1-2; 8 positions agree with TRBD1. Germline CDR1 and CDR2: LNHDA and SQIVND (reference sequence). J gave up 6 bases and V 3 bases, and 3 bases lay outside the gene matches. CDR3 length: 13 residues. CDR3 protein: CASSMGQVNGYTF. The CDR3 nucleotides are TGTGCCAGTAGTATGGGACAGGTCAATGGCTACACCTTC.

This rearrangement joins TRBV4-3 to TRBJ1-5, with D uncertain. Trimming took 0 bases from V and 1 from J, leaving 7 bases between them. CDR1 and CDR2 from the germline V gene are LGHNA and YSLEER. CDR3 length: 15 residues. The CDR3 bases are TGCGCCAGCAGCCAAGATCGTCGGAGCAATCAGCCCCAGCATTTT. It encodes CASSQDRRSNQPQHF.

The V and J genes are TRBV5-1 and TRBJ2-2; TRBD2 aligns across 9 bases. Looked up from germline, CDR1 is SGHRS and CDR2 is YFSETQ. Unmatched junction bases numbered 4, after V lost 0 bases and J lost 4 bases. CDR3 length: 16 amino acids. CDR3 loop: CASSLGSGGSTGELFF. The CDR3 DNA follows: TGCGCCAGCAGCTTGGGTAGCGGGGGTTCCACCGGGGAGCTGTTTTTT.

V usage is TRBV19 and J usage is TRBJ1-1, with 7 bases lining up with TRBD1. The CDR3 covers 12 residues. J gave up 10 bases and V 5 bases, and 7 bases lay outside the gene matches. CDR1 and CDR2 from the germline V gene are LNHDA and SQIVND (reference sequence). The CDR3 DNA sequence: TGTGCCAGTAGTCTCGGGACAGCTGGAGCTTTCTTT. This translates into CASSLGTAGAFF.